Listed below are T cell receptor beta chains from one sample, sequenced in a study of blood T cell repertoires in COVID-19. Generated by immunoSEQ multiplex PCR, the TCRdb table keeps only in-frame clones and is missing some. Of 250,000 to 300,000 clones listed, about 88% are singletons. The sample comprised peripheral blood. These receptors were collected from a woman younger than 45 with COVID-19, enrolled during active disease. The CDR3 runs from the conserved cysteine through the conserved F or W. A D gene is named only where the DNA matches it firmly. A row's size may be missing; if present it is once, few, many or a size class.

clone size	V gene	D gene	J gene	CDR3 protein	CDR3 DNA
NA	TRBV27	NA	TRBJ1-5	CASSPRNRGTNQPQHF	TGTGCCAGCAGCCCGAGAAATAGGGGAACTAATCAGCCCCAGCATTTT
NA	TRBV3-1/TRBV3-2	TRBD2	TRBJ2-2	CASSLTAGGTGELFF	TGTGCCAGCAGCCTCACGGCGGGGGGGACCGGGGAGCTGTTTTTT
NA	TRBV9	NA	TRBJ2-5	CASSATTLETQYF	TGTGCCAGCAGCGCGACTACGCTGGAGACCCAGTACTTC
NA	TRBV2	NA	TRBJ2-2	CASRALVNTGELFF	TGTGCCAGCAGGGCCCTAGTGAACACCGGGGAGCTGTTTTTT
NA	TRBV19	NA	TRBJ2-3	CASSFSGTNTDTQYF	TGTGCCAGTAGTTTCTCCGGGACAAATACAGATACGCAGTATTTT
NA	TRBV2	TRBD2	TRBJ2-1	CASIAGGYNEQFF	TGTGCCAGCATAGCGGGAGGATACAATGAGCAGTTCTTC
NA	TRBV10-3	TRBD2	TRBJ2-7	CAIRLAGEYEQYF	TGTGCCATCAGATTAGCGGGAGAGTACGAGCAGTACTTC
few	TRBV28	TRBD1	TRBJ1-5	CASSKGTVSNQPQHF	TGTGCCAGCAGTAAAGGGACAGTTAGCAATCAGCCCCAGCATTTT
NA	TRBV4-2	NA	TRBJ2-7	CASSQSEGIIYEQYF	TGTGCCAGCAGCCAAAGTGAGGGAATAATCTACGAGCAGTACTTC
NA	TRBV7-3	TRBD1	TRBJ2-1	CASSWGTGIDNEQFF	TGTGCCAGCAGCTGGGGGACAGGGATTGATAATGAGCAGTTCTTC
NA	TRBV24-1	NA	TRBJ2-6	CATSDPGSGANVLTF	TGTGCCACCAGTGACCCAGGGTCTGGGGCCAACGTCCTGACTTTC
NA	TRBV27	TRBD1	TRBJ1-4	CASSRGQGATNEKLFF	TGTGCCAGCAGTCGCGGACAGGGGGCAACTAATGAAAAACTGTTTTTT
once	TRBV28	NA	TRBJ2-7	CASSFRSEQYF	TGTGCCAGCAGTTTTAGGAGCGAGCAGTACTTC
NA	TRBV7-2	TRBD1	TRBJ2-2	CASSSAGTGYTGELFF	TGTGCCAGCAGCTCCGCCGGGACAGGGTACACCGGGGAGCTGTTTTTT
NA	TRBV5-1	NA	TRBJ1-3	CASSSRQAPGNTIYF	TGCGCCAGCAGCAGCCGACAAGCCCCTGGAAACACCATATATTTT
NA	TRBV28	NA	TRBJ2-3	CASGTGTDTDTQYF	TGTGCCAGCGGAACCGGGACTGACACAGATACGCAGTATTTT
once	TRBV18	NA	TRBJ1-1	CASSPRNTEAFF	TGTGCCAGCTCACCGAGAAACACTGAAGCTTTCTTT
NA	TRBV2	NA	TRBJ1-6	CASYGREGGYNSPLHF	TGTGCCAGCTACGGCAGGGAAGGGGGCTATAATTCACCCCTCCACTTT
NA	TRBV9	NA	TRBJ2-1	CASSVKGGPYNEQFF	TGTGCCAGCAGCGTTAAGGGCGGGCCTTACAATGAGCAGTTCTTC
NA	TRBV28	NA	TRBJ2-7	CASSSPRQGYEQYF	TGTGCCAGCAGTTCTCCCCGGCAGGGCTACGAGCAGTACTTC
few	TRBV24-1	TRBD1	TRBJ1-4	CATSAPVRGHEKLFF	TGTGCCACCAGTGCCCCGGTCAGGGGGCATGAAAAACTGTTTTTT
NA	TRBV2	TRBD1	TRBJ2-1	CASTLVTGANEQFF	TGTGCCAGCACCCTCGTCACAGGGGCCAATGAGCAGTTCTTC
NA	TRBV5-1	TRBD1	TRBJ2-5	CASGTGFQETQYF	TGCGCCAGCGGGACAGGGTTCCAAGAGACCCAGTACTTC
NA	TRBV27	NA	TRBJ2-7	CASSPPPGQRSSYEQYF	TGTGCCAGCAGTCCCCCCCCCGGACAGAGGAGCTCCTACGAGCAGTACTTC
once	TRBV18	NA	TRBJ1-2	CASSPSRYGYTF	TGTGCCAGCTCACCAAGCCGCTATGGCTACACCTTC
NA	TRBV28	TRBD1	TRBJ1-2	CASRSPGGWNYGYTF	TGTGCCAGCAGGAGCCCAGGGGGCTGGAACTATGGCTACACCTTC
NA	TRBV5-1	NA	TRBJ2-7	CASSPTSGQALGEQYF	TGCGCCAGCAGCCCAACATCGGGACAAGCTCTGGGCGAGCAGTACTTC
NA	TRBV7-9	NA	TRBJ2-7	CASSHPSRAGEQYF	TGTGCCAGCAGCCATCCCTCCCGGGCGGGCGAGCAGTACTTC
NA	TRBV14	NA	TRBJ1-2	CASSQVGTRGYTF	TGTGCCAGCAGCCAAGTAGGGACTCGAGGCTACACCTTC
few	TRBV28	NA	TRBJ1-1	CASSVGVGSAFF	TGTGCCAGCAGTGTGGGAGTAGGGAGCGCTTTCTTT
NA	TRBV15	NA	TRBJ2-7	CATSRPRVSYEQYF	TGTGCCACCAGCAGGCCGAGAGTCTCCTACGAGCAGTACTTC
NA	TRBV28	NA	TRBJ1-5	CASSFISGGQQPQHF	TGTGCCAGCAGTTTTATCAGCGGCGGACAGCAGCCCCAGCATTTT
NA	TRBV2	NA	TRBJ2-5	CASTIQGETQYF	TGTGCCAGCACAATACAGGGAGAGACCCAGTACTTC
NA	TRBV25-1	NA	TRBJ2-5	CASSDGQQETQYF	TGTGCCAGCAGTGATGGACAGCAAGAGACCCAGTACTTC
NA	TRBV5-1	TRBD1	TRBJ2-7	CASSQGQGPYEQYF	TGCGCCAGCAGCCAGGGACAGGGGCCCTACGAGCAGTACTTC
NA	TRBV28	TRBD1	TRBJ2-1	CASSVPTGYNEQFF	TGTGCCAGCAGTGTCCCGACAGGGTACAATGAGCAGTTCTTC
NA	TRBV11-2	NA	TRBJ2-7	CASSLLRYEQYF	TGTGCCAGCAGCTTACTCAGGTACGAGCAGTACTTC
few	TRBV28	TRBD1	TRBJ1-3	CASRTGQFGNTIYF	TGTGCCAGTCGGACAGGGCAATTTGGAAACACCATATATTTT